A selection of T cell receptor beta chains follows, all from one sample in a study of cytomegalovirus exposure and HLA in healthy donors. Sequencing used immunoSEQ multiplex PCR; TCRdb keeps in-frame clones, though not all of them. The table lists 150,000 to 180,000 clones, roughly three quarters of them singletons. The specimen sequenced was PBMCs. The receptors originated from a man younger than 45 in good health and CMV-seropositive. Both conserved end residues are part of each CDR3. Each record gives: J gene, D gene, clone size, V gene, CDR3 DNA, CDR3 protein. A D gene is named only where the DNA matches it firmly. The listing skips clone size in some rows; elsewhere it reads once, few, many or a size class.

TRBJ1-3 | TRBD1 | - | TRBV27 | TGTGCCAGCAGTCGGGACAGAAATTCTGGAAACACCATATATTTT | CASSRDRNSGNTIYF
TRBJ1-2 | - | - | TRBV6-6 | TGTGCCAGCAGGGCAGGTTATGGCTACACCTTC | CASRAGYGYTF
TRBJ2-7 | - | - | TRBV7-8 | TGTGCCAGCAGTGGGAATAGCGACGAGCAGTACTTC | CASSGNSDEQYF
TRBJ2-1 | - | - | TRBV2 | TGTGCCAGCAGCCCAGGGCCGAACAATGAGCAGTTCTTC | CASSPGPNNEQFF
TRBJ1-2 | - | - | TRBV5-1 | TGCGCCAGCAGCTTGGGACAGACCCATGAGGGCTACACCTTC | CASSLGQTHEGYTF
TRBJ2-1 | - | - | TRBV9 | TGTGCCAGCAGCGTAGAAGGGACACAGAATGAGCAGTTCTTC | CASSVEGTQNEQFF
TRBJ2-2 | TRBD2 | once | TRBV6-1 | TGTGCCACCCGGGAGGGATACGGCACCGGGGAGCTGTTTTTT | CATREGYGTGELFF
TRBJ2-5 | - | - | TRBV14 | TGTGCCAGCAGCCAAGTACAGGGACCCGGGGACTTC | CASSQVQGPGDF
TRBJ2-7 | - | - | TRBV30 | TGTGCCTGGAGTGTAGACCAGGGCTACGAGCAGTACTTC | CAWSVDQGYEQYF
TRBJ1-2 | TRBD1 | - | TRBV18 | TGTGCCAGCTCCCGGACGAATCGGGACAGGGGTTTCCTCAACTATGGCTACACCTTC | CASSRTNRDRGFLNYGYTF
TRBJ1-5 | - | - | TRBV28 | TGTGCCAGCAGTACCGGGTCACGCAATCAGCCCCAGCATTTT | CASSTGSRNQPQHF
TRBJ1-1 | - | - | TRBV6-4 | TGTGCCAGCAGTGTTGGGTGGGGGGACACTGAAGCTTTCTTT | CASSVGWGDTEAFF
TRBJ2-5 | - | few | TRBV6-1 | TGTGCCAGCAGTGAAGGGGACCCCGGGGGTGAGACCCAGTACTTC | CASSEGDPGGETQYF
TRBJ2-2 | - | - | TRBV7-3 | TGTGCCAGCAGCCCCAATAGCGGACTCACCGGGGAGCTGTTTTTT | CASSPNSGLTGELFF
TRBJ2-5 | - | - | TRBV9 | TGTGCCAGCAGCCCGAGAGGAGGCGAGACCCAGTACTTC | CASSPRGGETQYF
TRBJ1-2 | TRBD1 | - | TRBV7-6 | TGTGCCAGCAGCGGACAGACAGGGGTCGGTGGCTACACCTTC | CASSGQTGVGGYTF
TRBJ2-3 | - | - | TRBV5-1 | TGCGCCAGCAGCTTGGGGGCCAGTCGAGGGTCCACAGATACGCAGTATTTT | CASSLGASRGSTDTQYF
TRBJ2-1 | - | - | TRBV7-3 | TGTGCCAGCAGCTTAACTAGCGACGAGCCGCGGTTCTTC | CASSLTSDEPRFF
TRBJ1-6 | TRBD1 | - | TRBV18 | TGTGCCAGCTCACCCTCGGGACAGAGTAACTCACCCCTCCACTTT | CASSPSGQSNSPLHF
TRBJ1-4 | - | - | TRBV6-5 | TGTGCCAGCAGGGGCATATATAATGAAAAACTGTTTTTT | CASRGIYNEKLFF
TRBJ2-7 | - | - | TRBV9 | TGTGCCAGCAGCCCCGGAGGGCTGGGTCCCTACGAGCAGTACTTC | CASSPGGLGPYEQYF
TRBJ1-2 | - | - | TRBV5-1 | TGCGCCAGCAGCTTCGGCGGGGTGGCCGGGCGGGGCTACACCTTC | CASSFGGVAGRGYTF
TRBJ2-5 | TRBD2 | - | TRBV9 | TGTGCCAGCAGCGCCTTGACTAGCGGGAGTACCCAGTACTTC | CASSALTSGSTQYF
TRBJ2-3 | - | - | TRBV27 | TGTGCCAGCAGCCTTGTAACTAGCACAGATACGCAGTATTTT | CASSLVTSTDTQYF
TRBJ2-2 | TRBD2 | - | TRBV4-1 | TGCGCCAGCAGCCATCCCAATTTCGCGGGAGGCCCGAACACCGGGGAGCTGTTTTTT | CASSHPNFAGGPNTGELFF
TRBJ1-1 | - | once | TRBV7-9 | TGTGCCAGCAGCAAGGACAGTTTGAACACTGAAGCTTTCTTT | CASSKDSLNTEAFF
TRBJ1-2 | TRBD1 | - | TRBV5-6 | TGTGCCAGCAGCTTACAGGGGGCTGAGTATGTCTACACCTTC | CASSLQGAEYVYTF
TRBJ1-1 | TRBD1 | once | TRBV6-5 | TGTGCCAGCAGCCCCCGGACAGGCATGAACACTGAAGCTTTCTTT | CASSPRTGMNTEAFF
TRBJ2-3 | - | few | TRBV10-3 | TGTGCCATCAGTGATATCCCCGTCACAGATACGCAGTATTTT | CAISDIPVTDTQYF
TRBJ2-2 | TRBD2 | - | TRBV5-1 | TGCGCCAGCAGCCCCACTAGCGGGGGGAGGACCGGGGAGCTGTTTTTT | CASSPTSGGRTGELFF
TRBJ1-5 | - | - | TRBV19 | TGTGCCAGTAGTATAGAAGGAGACCAGCCCCAGCATTTT | CASSIEGDQPQHF
TRBJ1-2 | TRBD1 | - | TRBV5-1 | TGCGCCAGCAGCTTGGCCGGGGGACAGGGGGATGGCTACACCTTC | CASSLAGGQGDGYTF
TRBJ2-1 | TRBD2 | - | TRBV30 | TGTGCCTGGAGTGGAACTAGCGGGAGAGATGAGCAGTTCTTC | CAWSGTSGRDEQFF
TRBJ2-2 | TRBD2 | once | TRBV11-2 | TGTGCCAGCAGCTCCCTGGCGGGAGCTAACACCGGGGAGCTGTTTTTT | CASSSLAGANTGELFF
TRBJ2-7 | TRBD1 | - | TRBV29-1 | TGCAGCGGAGGACAGGGGCGGTACTACGAGCAGTACTTC | CSGGQGRYYEQYF
TRBJ2-3 | - | - | TRBV30 | TGTGCCTGGAGGGGGCCAACGCCCACAGATACGCAGTATTTT | CAWRGPTPTDTQYF
TRBJ1-5 | TRBD1 | many | TRBV7-9 | TGTGCCAGCAGCCCAGGGGGAAATCAGCCCCAGCATTTT | CASSPGGNQPQHF
TRBJ2-5 | - | - | TRBV4-1 | TGCGCCAGCAGCCAAGTGGCCGGCGGATTCGGGGAGACCCAGTACTTC | CASSQVAGGFGETQYF
TRBJ2-3 | - | - | TRBV19 | TGTGCCAGTATGGCTAGCGGCACAGATACGCAGTATTTT | CASMASGTDTQYF
TRBJ1-6 | - | - | TRBV7-2 | TGTGCCAGCAGCTTGGACAGAGCACCCCTCCACTTT | CASSLDRAPLHF
TRBJ2-4 | TRBD1 | - | TRBV19 | TGTGCCAGTAGTATAGATATACCGGCCGCCCGGACAGGGGCAAACATTCAGTACTTC | CASSIDIPAARTGANIQYF
TRBJ2-2 | - | - | TRBV18 | TGTGCCAGCTCAACCAACAGGAGGGACACCGGGGAGCTGTTTTTT | CASSTNRRDTGELFF
TRBJ2-1 | TRBD1 | few | TRBV5-4 | TGTGCCAGCAGCTTGGACAGGGGGGCGAACAATGAGCAGTTCTTC | CASSLDRGANNEQFF
TRBJ2-6 | TRBD1 | - | TRBV4-2 | TGTGCCAGCAGCCATGACAGGGGGCGCGGTGGGGCCAACGTCCTGACTTTC | CASSHDRGRGGANVLTF
TRBJ1-2 | - | - | TRBV7-9 | TGTGCCAGCAGGCCTCCGCATCTCGAGGATGGCTACACCTTC | CASRPPHLEDGYTF